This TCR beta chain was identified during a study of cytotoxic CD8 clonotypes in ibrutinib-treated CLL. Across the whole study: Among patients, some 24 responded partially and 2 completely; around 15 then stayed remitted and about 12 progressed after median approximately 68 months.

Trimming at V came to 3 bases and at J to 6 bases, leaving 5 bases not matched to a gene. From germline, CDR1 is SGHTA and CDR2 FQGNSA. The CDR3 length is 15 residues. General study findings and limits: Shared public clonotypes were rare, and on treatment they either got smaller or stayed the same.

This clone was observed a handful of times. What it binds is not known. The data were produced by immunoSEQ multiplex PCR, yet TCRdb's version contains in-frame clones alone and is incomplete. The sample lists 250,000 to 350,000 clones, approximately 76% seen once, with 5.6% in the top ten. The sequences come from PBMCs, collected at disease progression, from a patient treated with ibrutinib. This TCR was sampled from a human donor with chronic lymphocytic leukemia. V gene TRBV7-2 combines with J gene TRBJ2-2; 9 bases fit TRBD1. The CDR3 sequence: CASSFRDRVAGELFF. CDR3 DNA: TGTGCCAGCAGCTTCCGGGACAGGGTCGCCGGGGAGCTGTTTTTT.